This T cell receptor beta chain originates from a study of blood T cells in healthy people across ages. Germline V gene sequence: CDR1 SGHTA, CDR2 FQGNSA. The CDR3 is 15 residues long. V lost 0 bases to trimming and J lost 6 bases, with 14 bases between them. Primed by a sample-barcoded 5' primer and a J-beta primer mix, a second PCR proceeded for 7 to 11 cycles. TCRdb processed the 5' RACE reads anew with MiXCR; each CDR3 protein has one entry. The sample has 500,000 to 700,000 distinct CDR3 sequences; around 31% are singletons. Ten or more counts support this clonotype. This receptor was obtained from a woman over 75 in good health. This sequence joins TRBV7-2 and TRBJ1-2, with D possibly matching TRBD1 (5 bases). Sequenced sample: blood. CDR3 residues: CASSLAQGGSDGYTF. CDR3 DNA sequence: TGTGCCAGCAGCTTAGCCCAGGGCGGCAGTGATGGCTACACCTTC.